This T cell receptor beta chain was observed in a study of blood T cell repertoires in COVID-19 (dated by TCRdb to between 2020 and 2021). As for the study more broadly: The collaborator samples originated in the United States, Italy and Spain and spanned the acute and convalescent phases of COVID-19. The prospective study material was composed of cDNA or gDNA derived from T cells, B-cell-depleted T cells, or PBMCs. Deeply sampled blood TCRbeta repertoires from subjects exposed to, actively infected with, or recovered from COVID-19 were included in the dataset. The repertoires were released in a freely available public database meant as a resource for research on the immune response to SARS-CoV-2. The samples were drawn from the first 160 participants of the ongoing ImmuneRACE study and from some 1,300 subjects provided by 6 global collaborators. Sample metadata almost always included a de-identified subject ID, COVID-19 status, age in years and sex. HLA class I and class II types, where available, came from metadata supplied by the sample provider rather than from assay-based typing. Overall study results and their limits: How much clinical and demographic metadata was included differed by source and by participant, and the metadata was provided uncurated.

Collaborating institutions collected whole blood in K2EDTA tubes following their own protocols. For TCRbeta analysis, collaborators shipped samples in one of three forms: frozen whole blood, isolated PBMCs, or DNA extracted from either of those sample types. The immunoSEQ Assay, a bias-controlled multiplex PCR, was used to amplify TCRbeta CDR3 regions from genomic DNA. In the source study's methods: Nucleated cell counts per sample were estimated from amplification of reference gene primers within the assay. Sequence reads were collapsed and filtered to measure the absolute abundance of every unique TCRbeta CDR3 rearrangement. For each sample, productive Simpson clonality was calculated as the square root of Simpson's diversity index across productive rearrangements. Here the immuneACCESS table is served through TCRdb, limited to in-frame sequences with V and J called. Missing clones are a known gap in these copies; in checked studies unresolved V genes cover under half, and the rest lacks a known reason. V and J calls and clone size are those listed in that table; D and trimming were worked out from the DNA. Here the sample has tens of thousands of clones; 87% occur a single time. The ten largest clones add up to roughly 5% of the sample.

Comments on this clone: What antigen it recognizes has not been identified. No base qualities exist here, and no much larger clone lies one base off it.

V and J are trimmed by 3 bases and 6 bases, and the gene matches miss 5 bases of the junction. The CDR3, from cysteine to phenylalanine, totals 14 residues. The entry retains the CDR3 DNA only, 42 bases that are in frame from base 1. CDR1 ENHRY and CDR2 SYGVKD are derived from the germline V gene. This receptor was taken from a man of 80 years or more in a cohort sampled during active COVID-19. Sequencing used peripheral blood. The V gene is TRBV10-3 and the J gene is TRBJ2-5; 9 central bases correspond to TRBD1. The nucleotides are TGTGCCATCAGTGAAGGGACAGGGAAGAAGACCCAGTACTTC. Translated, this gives CAISEGTGKKTQYF.